These 24 T cell receptor beta chains share one sample of origin, sequenced in a study of vaccination effects on CD4 cells after COVID-19. This table comes from immunoSEQ multiplex PCR, and its TCRdb copy is limited to in-frame clones, with some not included. The sample yields tens of thousands of clones, 60% to 75% seen once. For these TCRs, the target antigens are not known. CD4+ T cells specific for antigen were expanded with viral peptide pools by the ViraFEST assay before sequencing. When ten to eleven days of culture had elapsed, CD4+ T cells were isolated. Vaccine recipients lacked prior SARS-CoV-2 infection and had negative nucleocapsid antibodies. The sample consisted of CD4+ T cells from PBMCs cultured with HCoV-OC43 spike peptides, taken before COVID-19 vaccination. As for subset: HCoV-OC43 spike overlapping peptide pool stimulation. All receptors derive from a human donor who received a COVID-19 vaccine.

This clone has a handful of counts. This sequence joins TRBV15 and TRBJ2-7; a weak D match, TRBD2 (6 bases). Germline CDR1 LNHNV, CDR2 YYDKDF (reference sequence). The V and J ends lost 5 bases and 0 bases respectively, with 11 bases between them. This CDR3 is 14 amino acids long. The CDR3 spells CATSRETSSYEQYF. CDR3 DNA: TGTGCCACCAGCCGGGAGACCAGCTCCTACGAGCAGTACTTC.

The chain joins TRBV6-1 to TRBJ1-5; a possible D gene is TRBD1 (6 bases). Deletions cut 0 bases from V and 3 bases from J, with 9 bases between. Germline V gene data show CDR1 as MNHNS and CDR2 as SASEGT. The CDR3 is 15 amino acids. The CDR3 spells CASSEATGHNQPQHF. CDR3 nucleotide sequence: TGTGCCAGCAGTGAAGCGACAGGACACAATCAGCCCCAGCATTTT.

The V gene is TRBV6-5, the J gene TRBJ2-7; 11 bases map to TRBD1. The germline V gene encodes CDR1 MNHEY and CDR2 SVGAGI. This CDR3 has 14 amino acids. The trim removed 7 bases at V and 4 bases at J, leaving 6 bases unmatched. The CDR3 DNA follows: TGTGCCAGCAATCGGGACAGGGGGAGGTACGAGCAGTACTTC. Protein sequence: CASNRDRGRYEQYF.

CDR3 sequence reads: CASSAHGNTEAFF. The CDR3 DNA reads TGTGCCAGTAGTGCTCACGGGAACACTGAAGCTTTCTTT. The V call is TRBV19, the J call TRBJ1-1; no reliable D call. This CDR3 region has 13 residues. Trimming removed 5 bases from V and 1 base from J, with 8 bases in between. Germline lookup yields CDR1 LNHDA and CDR2 SQIVND (reference sequence).

The chain combines TRBV6-5 with TRBJ1-2; the D gene is possibly TRBD1 (5 bases). Looked up from germline, CDR1 is MNHEY and CDR2 is SVGAGI. This CDR3 contains 14 residues. Trimming took 7 bases from V and 2 from J, leaving 14 bases between them. CDR3 amino acids: CASKRGEGNYGYTF. The DNA of the CDR3 is TGTGCCAGCAAACGAGGGGAGGGGAACTATGGCTACACCTTC.

The rearrangement uses TRBV5-6 and TRBJ2-7; D is possibly TRBD1 (5 bases). V lost 0 bases, J lost 3 bases, and 7 bases lay in between. The germline CDR1 and CDR2 sequences are SGHDT and YYEEEE. The CDR3 totals 13 residues. The CDR3 DNA reads TGTGCCAGCAGCTTGGGCAGGGTCTACGAGCAGTACTTC. Protein: CASSLGRVYEQYF.

This clone appeared a few times. V and J are TRBV19 and TRBJ2-5; D perhaps matches TRBD2 (6 bases). This CDR3 contains 14 residues. V gave up 5 bases and J gave up 2 bases, with 12 bases separating them. CDR1 is LNHDA and CDR2 is SQIVND in the germline V gene (reference sequence). CDR3 sequence (DNA): TGTGCCAGTAGTGGAGGGACTGGACAAGAGACCCAGTACTTC. Protein sequence: CASSGGTGQETQYF.

The genes are TRBV30 and TRBJ1-6; TRBD1 might be the D (6 bases). The CDR3 has 16 residues. CDR1 and CDR2 from the germline V gene are GTSNPN and SVGIG (reference sequence). Trimming cost V 6 bases and J 0 bases, with 15 bases left between them. The CDR3 DNA sequence: TGTGCCTGCCTACAGGGAGGAAGCTCCTATAATTCACCCCTCCACTTT. This translates into CACLQGGSSYNSPLHF.

J is TRBJ2-3 and V is TRBV2; 7 nucleotides line up with TRBD2. The germline CDR1 and CDR2 sequences are SNHLY and FYNNEI. This CDR3 has 15 residues. V shed 7 bases and J 4 bases; nucleotides not matched to a gene: 11. The DNA for the CDR3 is TGTGCCAGCACCACGCAAGGACTAGTGGCAGATACGCAGTATTTT. Amino acid sequence: CASTTQGLVADTQYF.

This chain links TRBV9 with TRBJ1-2; D perhaps matches TRBD1 (5 bases). Germline V lookup: CDR1 SGDLS, CDR2 YYNGEE. Trimming stripped 3 bases from V and 5 bases from J, with 20 bases between. CDR3 length: 16 amino acids. The CDR3 reads CASSDLWTSGGYGYTF. The CDR3 region has the DNA TGTGCCAGCAGCGACCTATGGACAAGCGGCGGGTATGGCTACACCTTC.

This clone was seen a handful of times. The chain combines TRBV2 with TRBJ2-1, with 7 bases aligning to TRBD1. The germline gives CDR1 SNHLY, CDR2 FYNNEI. The CDR3 sequence is 14 residues long. V gave up 4 bases and J gave up 2 bases; unmatched junction bases: 2. The CDR3: CASSVGGPYNEQFF. The CDR3 DNA reads as TGTGCCAGCAGTGTAGGGGGCCCCTACAATGAGCAGTTCTTC.

The chain has TRBV18 and TRBJ2-1; TRBD1 matches at 7 bases. V was clipped by 4 bases and J by 6 bases; unmatched bases: 3. The length of the CDR3 is 13 residues. From germline, CDR1 is KGHSH and CDR2 LQKENI. CDR3 in amino acids: CASSRAGGNEQFF. CDR3 DNA sequence: TGTGCCAGCTCACGCGCAGGGGGCAATGAGCAGTTCTTC. Variable domain in full (rest from reference TRBV18 and TRBJ2-1): NAGVMQNPRHLVRRRGQEARLRCSPMKGHSHVYWYRQLPEEGLKFMVYLQKENIIDESGMPKERFSAEFPKEGPSILRIQQVVRGDSAAYFCASSRAGGNEQFFGPGTRLTVL.

The chain is built from TRBV7-2 and TRBJ1-4, with no clear D. The germline gives CDR1 SGHTA, CDR2 FQGNSA. V dropped 5 bases and J dropped 0 bases, with 7 bases sitting between them. The CDR3 has 14 residues. DNA for the CDR3: TGTGCCAGCAGCCGGACGGCAACTAATGAAAAACTGTTTTTT. Translating it yields CASSRTATNEKLFF.

This chain connects TRBV4-1 to TRBJ2-3; a weak D match, TRBD2 (6 bases). The ends were cut back, 0 bases at V and 3 bases at J, with 13 bases in the middle. This CDR3 is 16 amino acids long. Germline loops: CDR1 MGHRA, CDR2 YSYEKL. CDR3 amino acids: CASSQDATGVTDTQYF. In DNA, the CDR3 is TGCGCCAGCAGCCAAGATGCGACGGGAGTGACAGATACGCAGTATTTT.

The chain uses TRBV6-5 and TRBJ2-2; 7 nucleotides agree with TRBD1. CDR1 MNHEY and CDR2 SVGAGI come from the germline V gene. The CDR3 contains 14 residues. V trimming: 6 bases; J trimming: 6 bases; junction bases outside the gene matches: 7. CDR3 nucleotide sequence: TGTGCCAGCAGGGCCGACAGGGTCGCCGGGGAGCTGTTTTTT. Translated: CASRADRVAGELFF.

This sequence joins TRBV11-2 and TRBJ2-1; TRBD1 agrees at 7 bases. Germline CDR1 is SGHAT and CDR2 is FQNNGV. J lost 5 bases, V lost 5 bases, and 6 bases had no gene match. This CDR3 has 14 amino acids. The CDR3 sequence is CASSLRDRNNEQFF. Written as DNA, the CDR3 is TGTGCCAGCAGCCTCCGGGACAGAAACAATGAGCAGTTCTTC. Based on the CDR3 plus reference TRBV11-2 and TRBJ2-1, the full variable domain is EAGVAQSPRYKIIEKRQSVAFWCNPISGHATLYWYQQILGQGPKLLIQFQNNGVVDDSQLPKDRFSAERLKGVDSTLKIQPAKLEDSAVYLCASSLRDRNNEQFFGPGTRLTVL.

In this sample, this clone turned up once. At one end the junction does not follow the germline gene, possibly because of a read error. The V call is TRBV14, the J call TRBJ1-2; maybe TRBD1 (5 bases). Per germline, CDR1 SGHDN and CDR2 FVKESK. This CDR3 comprises 15 residues. DNA for the CDR3: TGTGCCAGCAGCCAAGATTGGGGGACTAATTATGGCTACACCTTC. Translating gives CASSQDWGTNYGYTF.

This chain connects TRBV6-5 to TRBJ2-5; TRBD2 matches 8 bases. Germline V gene sequence: CDR1 MNHEY, CDR2 SVGAGI. This CDR3 has 14 amino acids. J lost 5 bases, V lost 5 bases, and 7 bases had no gene match. The DNA for the CDR3 is TGTGCCAGCAGTACCGGGACTAGGGAGGAGACCCAGTACTTC. This codes for CASSTGTREETQYF.

This clone was counted a few times. This chain joins TRBV6-5 and TRBJ2-7; D remains ambiguous. CDR1 is MNHEY and CDR2 is SVGAGI in the germline V gene. The V end lost 0 bases, the J end lost 0 bases, and 9 bases lay between the germline ends. The CDR3 loop spans 15 amino acids. The CDR3 nucleotides are TGTGCCAGCAGTTACTCCCAGGCGAGCTCCTACGAGCAGTACTTC. It translates to CASSYSQASSYEQYF.

V is TRBV6-4 and J is TRBJ2-2, with 11 positions matching TRBD2. The CDR3 has 15 amino acids. V lost 6 bases, J lost 4 bases, and 4 bases stayed unmatched. The germline CDR1 and CDR2 sequences are MRHNA and SNTAGT. The CDR3 is CASSPTSGSTGELFF. The CDR3 DNA sequence: TGTGCCAGCAGCCCTACTAGCGGGAGCACCGGGGAGCTGTTTTTT.

This clone came up a few times. CDR3 nucleotides: TGCGCCAGCATGGGAGGGGGTCCTGAAGCTTTCTTT. Translated: CASMGGGPEAFF. J is TRBJ1-1 and V is TRBV5-1, with D perhaps TRBD1 (6 bases). CDR1 and CDR2 from the germline V gene are SGHRS and YFSETQ. The V and J ends lost 6 bases and 6 bases respectively, with 12 bases between them. This CDR3 comprises 12 residues.

The rearrangement uses TRBV14 and TRBJ2-7, with D possibly TRBD1 on 5 matching bases. The V end lost 4 bases, the J end lost 4 bases, and 11 bases lay between the germline ends. The length of the CDR3 is 13 residues. Germline CDR1 reads SGHDN; CDR2 reads FVKESK. The CDR3 coding sequence is TGTGCCAGCAGCCCAGGGTTAGGATACGAGCAGTACTTC. Its translation is CASSPGLGYEQYF.

The V and J genes are TRBV6-5 and TRBJ1-3; D remains ambiguous. The V gene lost 2 bases and the J gene lost 2 bases, with 10 bases spanning the gap. This CDR3 has 15 residues. The V gene's germline CDR1 is MNHEY and CDR2 SVGAGI. The CDR3 nucleotides read TGTGCCAGCAGTTACGTGGGCGACGCTGGAAACACCATATATTTT. Protein: CASSYVGDAGNTIYF.

The chain uses TRBV10-2 and TRBJ2-1; maybe TRBD1 (6 bases). CDR3 length: 17 amino acids. V was pared by 2 bases and J by 0 bases, with 14 bases between. Looked up from germline, CDR1 is WSHSY and CDR2 is SAAADI. CDR3 DNA: TGCGCCAGCAGTGAGGGCCAAACAGGGATCTCCTACAATGAGCAGTTCTTC. As protein: CASSEGQTGISYNEQFF.